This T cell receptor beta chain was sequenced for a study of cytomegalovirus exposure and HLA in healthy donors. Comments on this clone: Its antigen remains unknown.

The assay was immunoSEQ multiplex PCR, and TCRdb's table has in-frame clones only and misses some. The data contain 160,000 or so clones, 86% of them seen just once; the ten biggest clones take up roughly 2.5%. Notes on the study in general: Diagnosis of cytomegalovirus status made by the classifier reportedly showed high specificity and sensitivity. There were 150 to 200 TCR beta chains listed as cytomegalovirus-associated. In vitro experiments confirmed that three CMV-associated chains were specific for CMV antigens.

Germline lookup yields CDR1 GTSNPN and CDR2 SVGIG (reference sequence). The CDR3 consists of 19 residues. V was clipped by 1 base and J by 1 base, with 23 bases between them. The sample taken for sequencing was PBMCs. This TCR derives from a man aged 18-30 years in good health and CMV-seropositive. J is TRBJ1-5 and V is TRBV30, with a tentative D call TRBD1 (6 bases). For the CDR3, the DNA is TGTGCCTGGAGTGACCCTTCTGACAGGCGAGCTTGGAGCAATCAGCCCCAGCATTTT. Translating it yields CAWSDPSDRRAWSNQPQHF.